The next 30 T cell receptor beta chains were all read from a single sample in a study of blood T cell repertoires in COVID-19. Some clones are missing from TCRdb's copy, which holds only in-frame ones; the method was immunoSEQ multiplex PCR. The data show approximately 97,000 clones, about 80% seen once. The sequenced sample was peripheral blood. These receptors were taken from a human donor in a cohort sampled during active COVID-19.

The chain couples TRBV5-4 to TRBJ2-3, with D possibly being TRBD2 (6 bases). CDR1 is SGHNT and CDR2 is YYREEE in the germline V gene (reference sequence). This CDR3 contains 14 residues. Trimming took 4 bases from V and 2 from J, leaving 11 bases between them. CDR3 sequence: CASSPRDSTDTQYF. The CDR3 region has the DNA TGTGCCAGCAGCCCGAGGGACTCCACAGATACGCAGTATTTT.

The rearrangement links TRBV18 to TRBJ1-2; 9 nucleotides align to TRBD1. The CDR3 loop spans 19 amino acids. V was clipped by 3 bases and J by 1 base; unmatched bases: 15. Germline CDR1 and CDR2: KGHSH and LQKENI. The CDR3 is CASSPIRVGQGNVNYGYTF. The CDR3 DNA follows: TGTGCCAGCTCACCTATACGTGTGGGACAGGGCAATGTTAACTATGGCTACACCTTC.

This clone was seen a handful of times. The chain couples TRBV5-4 to TRBJ2-7, with D perhaps matching TRBD2 (6 bases). Germline V gene lookup returns CDR1 SGHNT and CDR2 YYREEE (reference sequence). The V gene lost 0 bases and the J gene lost 2 bases, with 15 bases spanning the gap. The CDR3 covers 16 residues. The CDR3 DNA follows: TGTGCCAGCAGCTTGGCGGGTGGGACGGGAGCCTACGAGCAGTACTTC. Protein: CASSLAGGTGAYEQYF.

The rearrangement links TRBV18 to TRBJ2-7; tentative D call: TRBD1 (5 bases). CDR3 length: 14 residues. The germline V gene encodes CDR1 KGHSH and CDR2 LQKENI. Trimming pared 4 bases from V and 2 bases from J, leaving 12 bases between. The CDR3 sequence: CASSLAAGTYEQYF. The CDR3 DNA sequence: TGTGCCAGCTCACTTGCCGCAGGGACCTACGAGCAGTACTTC.

Only one count was recorded for this clone. The chain combines TRBV6-1 with TRBJ1-1, with 7 positions matching TRBD1. This CDR3 is built from 15 residues. In germline, CDR1 is MNHNS, CDR2 SASEGT. V was pared by 2 bases and J by 4 bases, with 7 bases of the junction left unmatched. This CDR3 is CASSETDRPGTEAFF. The CDR3 DNA reads as TGTGCCAGCAGTGAAACGGACAGGCCTGGCACTGAAGCTTTCTTT.

CDR3 region: CASSISWEGQLFF. As DNA, the CDR3 is TGTGCCAGTAGTATCTCTTGGGAAGGACAATTGTTTTTT. The gene calls are TRBV19 and TRBJ1-4; D is perhaps TRBD1 (5 bases). Per germline, CDR1 LNHDA and CDR2 SQIVND (reference sequence). This CDR3 region has 13 residues. V lost 3 bases, J lost 15 bases, and 17 bases lay in between. The entire variable domain, with the rest obtained from reference TRBV19 and TRBJ1-4, is as follows: DGGITQSPKYLFRKEGQNVTLSCEQNLNHDAMYWYRQDPGQGLRLIYYSQIVNDFQKGDIAEGYSVSREKKESFPLTVTSAQKNPTAFYLCASSISWEGQLFFGSGTQLSVL.

The V call is TRBV7-3, the J call TRBJ1-1; a weak D match, TRBD1 (5 bases). CDR1 is SGHTA, CDR2 FQGTGA, per germline. The CDR3 loop spans 13 amino acids. Trimming stripped 4 bases from V and 1 base from J, with 7 bases between. CDR3 residues: CASSSGQNTEAFF. The CDR3 region has the DNA TGTGCCAGCAGCTCCGGACAGAACACTGAAGCTTTCTTT. Together with reference TRBV7-3 and TRBJ1-1, the CDR3 gives the full variable domain: GAGVSQTPSNKVTEKGKYVELRCDPISGHTALYWYRQSLGQGPEFLIYFQGTGAADDSGLPNDRFFAVRPEGSVSTLKIQRTERGDSAVYLCASSSGQNTEAFFGQGTRLTVV.

This chain uses TRBV4-3 with TRBJ1-3; D is uncertain. The CDR3 loop spans 20 amino acids. The germline V gene encodes CDR1 LGHNA and CDR2 YSLEER. V lost 0 bases, J lost 1 base, and 22 bases lay in between. The CDR3 bases are TGCGCCAGCAGCCAAGATCTAGGCAGCGGAGTCCGGGCTTCTGGAAACACCATATATTTT. Its protein is CASSQDLGSGVRASGNTIYF.

The chain is built from TRBV28 and TRBJ1-2; TRBD1 matches 8 bases. V shed 7 bases and J 4 bases; nucleotides not matched to a gene: 5. CDR3 length equals 13 residues. CDR1 is MDHEN and CDR2 is SYDVKM in the germline V gene. Here the CDR3 DNA reads TGTGCCAGCACCCCAGGGGGCTCCTATGGCTACACCTTC. As protein: CASTPGGSYGYTF.

This sequence joins TRBV19 and TRBJ1-4; D unclear. The CDR3 loop spans 16 amino acids. V lost 5 bases and J lost 0, with 13 bases in between. Per the germline V gene, CDR1 is LNHDA and CDR2 is SQIVND (reference sequence). Here the CDR3 reads CASSSPIGATNEKLFF. The CDR3 coding sequence is TGTGCCAGTAGTTCACCGATCGGAGCAACTAATGAAAAACTGTTTTTT.

J is TRBJ2-3 and V is TRBV7-2, with D perhaps TRBD2 (6 bases). Trimming stripped 5 bases from V and 2 bases from J, with 20 bases between. This CDR3 spans 17 amino acids. Germline CDR1 SGHTA, CDR2 FQGNSA. The CDR3: CASSPPRGSGTTDTQYF. Written as DNA, the CDR3 is TGTGCCAGCAGCCCGCCCCGTGGTAGCGGAACCACAGATACGCAGTATTTT.

The chain uses TRBV11-2 and TRBJ1-2; TRBD1 matches at 12 bases. Looked up from germline, CDR1 is SGHAT and CDR2 is FQNNGV. This CDR3 is built from 18 residues. Trimming cost V 4 bases and J 6 bases; bases outside gene matches: 15. The chain's CDR3 is CASSSLRGQGASLHGYTF. Here the CDR3 DNA reads TGTGCCAGCAGCTCATTGCGGGGACAGGGGGCTTCACTACATGGCTACACCTTC.

The CDR3 protein is CARSLRTGTSGAQNSYEQYF. The CDR3 DNA reads TGTGCCAGAAGCTTGAGGACTGGGACTAGCGGGGCCCAAAACTCCTACGAGCAGTACTTC. The gene calls are TRBV7-5 and TRBJ2-7; no check of the table's D call, TRBD2, against the DNA was made. TRBV7-5 is labeled a pseudogene. The CDR3 runs 20 residues.

The chain uses TRBV6-1 and TRBJ2-7; 12 bases line up with TRBD1. The germline gives CDR1 MNHNS, CDR2 SASEGT. V was pared by 1 base and J by 4 bases, with 8 bases of the junction left unmatched. This CDR3 comprises 17 residues. This CDR3 is CASSEVPGQGAFYEQYF. The CDR3, as DNA: TGTGCCAGCAGTGAAGTCCCGGGACAGGGGGCTTTTTACGAGCAGTACTTC.

The chain employs TRBV19 and TRBJ1-5, with 9 bases matching TRBD1. Germline CDR1 reads LNHDA; CDR2 reads SQIVND (reference sequence). This CDR3 has 14 residues. V trimming: 6 bases; J trimming: 5 bases; junction bases outside the gene matches: 5. DNA of the CDR3: TGTGCCAGTAGCTCCGGGACAGGGCATCAGCCCCAGCATTTT. Translating it yields CASSSGTGHQPQHF.

The rearrangement links TRBV10-3 to TRBJ2-5; D remains unclear. Germline V gene data show CDR1 as ENHRY and CDR2 as SYGVKD. The CDR3 is made up of 14 amino acids. Between the trimmed V and J ends, which lost 6 bases and 2 bases, there was a span of 13 bases. This CDR3 reads CAISSSLWQETQYF. The DNA of the CDR3 is TGTGCCATCAGCTCTAGTTTGTGGCAAGAGACCCAGTACTTC.

V usage is TRBV7-3 and J usage is TRBJ1-2; 9 bases map to TRBD1. The length of the CDR3 is 15 residues. The J segment lost 9 bases and the V segment lost 2 bases, leaving 10 bases of the junction unmatched. The germline gives CDR1 SGHTA, CDR2 FQGTGA. CDR3 bases: TGTGCCAGCAGCTTAGTGGCGGGGGACAGGGCTCGCTACACCTTC. Protein sequence: CASSLVAGDRARYTF.

V is TRBV7-8 and J is TRBJ1-1, with D possibly TRBD1 on 5 matching bases. The CDR3 contains 15 residues. V was pared by 0 bases and J by 3 bases, with 11 bases between. Germline V gene data show CDR1 as SGHVS and CDR2 as FQNEAQ. The CDR3 sequence is CASSLALGADTEAFF. For the CDR3, the DNA is TGTGCCAGCAGCTTAGCGCTTGGGGCTGACACTGAAGCTTTCTTT.

The chain uses TRBV23-1 and TRBJ2-3, with D tentatively TRBD1 (5 bases). TRBV23-1 is given ORF status, its function remaining uncertain. Trimming took 7 bases from V and 2 from J, leaving 10 bases between them. The CDR3 has 13 residues. CDR3 loop: CASTRASTDTQYF. CDR3 nucleotide sequence: TGCGCCAGCACCAGGGCGTCCACAGATACGCAGTATTTT.

V usage is TRBV19 and J usage is TRBJ1-3, with TRBD1 as a possible D gene (6 bases). Germline V gene sequence: CDR1 LNHDA, CDR2 SQIVND (reference sequence). The CDR3 is made up of 17 amino acids. V was cut by 3 bases and J by 0 bases, with 15 bases left in between. This CDR3 is CASSILPGQFSGNTIYF. The CDR3 region has the DNA TGTGCCAGTAGTATTCTCCCTGGACAGTTCTCTGGAAACACCATATATTTT.

This rearrangement joins TRBV11-3 to TRBJ2-1; possible D gene TRBD2, 5 bases. This CDR3 is 17 amino acids long. Germline values: CDR1 SGHNT, CDR2 YENEEA. Trimming stripped 5 bases from V and 9 bases from J, with 26 bases between. Here the CDR3 reads CASSPRPRDTTTVEQFF. The CDR3 bases are TGTGCCAGCAGCCCTAGACCCCGCGACACGACTACAGTTGAGCAGTTCTTC.

The V gene is TRBV2, the J gene TRBJ2-2; the match to TRBD2 covers 16 bases. Per germline, CDR1 SNHLY and CDR2 FYNNEI. V gave up 5 bases and J gave up 6 bases; unmatched junction bases: 6. This CDR3 region has 17 residues. This CDR3 is CASSSGLAGGQSGELFF. CDR3 DNA: TGTGCCAGCAGTTCGGGACTAGCGGGGGGGCAATCCGGGGAGCTGTTTTTT.

The gene calls are TRBV28 and TRBJ2-3; the D gene is possibly TRBD2 (5 bases). V dropped 1 base and J dropped 2 bases, with 16 bases sitting between them. CDR1 and CDR2 (germline): MDHEN, SYDVKM. CDR3 length: 17 amino acids. The CDR3 DNA is TGTGCCAGCAGTTTATTGGCTTCGGCAGACTACACAGATACGCAGTATTTT. Its protein product is CASSLLASADYTDTQYF.

The gene calls are TRBV11-2 and TRBJ1-4; weak D call: TRBD1 (6 bases). This CDR3 spans 14 amino acids. The germline gives CDR1 SGHAT, CDR2 FQNNGV. Trimming shortened V by 7 bases and J by 7 bases, and 16 bases separated the two germline ends. As DNA, the CDR3 is TGTGCCAGCAACAATAGGGGGGGAAGTGAAAAACTGTTTTTT. Encoded protein: CASNNRGGSEKLFF.

CDR3 in DNA: TGTGCCAGCAGTGAAGGAGGGTCGGGGGGCACTGAAGCTTTCTTT. Translation gives CASSEGGSGGTEAFF. The gene calls are TRBV2 and TRBJ1-1; a possible D gene is TRBD1 (5 bases). V lost 1 base and J 4 bases, leaving 13 bases between the germline ends. In germline, CDR1 is SNHLY, CDR2 FYNNEI. There are 15 residues in the CDR3. The variable domain in full, with the rest retrieved from reference TRBV2 and TRBJ1-1, is EPEVTQTPSHQVTQMGQEVILRCVPISNHLYFYWYRQILGQKVEFLVSFYNNEISEKSEIFDDQFSVERPDGSNFTLKIRSTKLEDSAMYFCASSEGGSGGTEAFFGQGTRLTVV.

This chain links TRBV19 with TRBJ1-4; no firm D call. From germline, CDR1 is LNHDA and CDR2 SQIVND (reference sequence). The CDR3 contains 15 residues. With 3 bases removed from V and 5 bases from J, the gap between germline ends came to 13 bases. CDR3 region: CASSIGLQANEKLFF. The DNA of the CDR3 is TGTGCCAGTAGTATTGGACTCCAGGCGAATGAAAAACTGTTTTTT.

This clone appeared a few times. This chain uses TRBV25-1 with TRBJ2-7, with 7 bases matching TRBD1. V gave up 10 bases and J gave up 1 base; unmatched junction bases: 7. In germline, CDR1 is MGHDK, CDR2 SYGVNS. The CDR3 loop spans 13 amino acids. As DNA, the CDR3 is TGTGCCACCCGGACAGGCTATTCCTACGAGCAGTACTTC. Residues: CATRTGYSYEQYF.

About this clone: A read error may account for a junction end that differs from germline. The chain carries TRBV7-3 and TRBJ2-1, with a weak D call TRBD2 (6 bases). Germline V gene sequence: CDR1 SGHTA, CDR2 FQGTGA. CDR3 length: 15 residues. CDR3 sequence: CATGRGPASNNEQFF. In nucleotides, the CDR3 is TGTGCCACGGGGCGGGGCCCGGCCTCCAACAATGAGCAGTTCTTC.

This chain joins TRBV7-2 and TRBJ2-1; 7 nucleotides align to TRBD2. CDR1 and CDR2 (germline): SGHTA, FQGNSA. V lost 9 bases, J lost 3 bases, and 8 bases stayed unmatched. The CDR3 is 14 amino acids. CDR3: CASTGTTHYNEQFF. The CDR3 coding sequence is TGTGCCAGTACCGGGACTACCCACTACAATGAGCAGTTCTTC.

This chain joins TRBV7-9 and TRBJ1-2, with 11 nucleotides matching TRBD1. This CDR3 has 17 residues. With 5 bases clipped from V and 1 base from J, the junction kept 9 bases outside the gene matches. CDR1 SEHNR and CDR2 FQNEAQ come from the germline V gene (reference sequence). The DNA of the CDR3 is TGTGCCAGCAGCGCCCGGACAGGGGGCGCAGGTAACTATGGCTACACCTTC. Protein sequence: CASSARTGGAGNYGYTF.